The present T cell receptor beta chain was sequenced within a study of esophageal squamous cell carcinoma under preoperative chemotherapy. Study-level findings and limits: Clonal contraction, more than amplification, hit abundant clones after paclitaxel-nedaplatin.

Germline CDR1 and CDR2: SGHNT and YYREEE (reference sequence). There are 15 residues in the CDR3. A note on this clonotype: What it binds is not known.

The time point is: before preoperative PTX-NDP chemotherapy. TCRdb processed the PCR reads anew with MiXCR; each CDR3 protein has one entry. Here the sample spans about 30,000 distinct CDR3 sequences, roughly half being singletons. The clonotype was recovered from a human donor with esophageal squamous cell carcinoma. The donor label of this sample is uncertain. This specimen was acquired from a patient given preoperative chemotherapy. This chain joins TRBV5-4 and TRBJ2-1; possibly TRBD1 or TRBD2 for D (5 bases each). The DNA matches TRBJ2-7 better at its end, which makes the J call doubtful. The DNA for the CDR3 is TGTGCCAGCAGCTTGCCTAGACGGGACCACAATGAGCAGTACTTC. Translating gives CASSLPRRDHNEQYF.